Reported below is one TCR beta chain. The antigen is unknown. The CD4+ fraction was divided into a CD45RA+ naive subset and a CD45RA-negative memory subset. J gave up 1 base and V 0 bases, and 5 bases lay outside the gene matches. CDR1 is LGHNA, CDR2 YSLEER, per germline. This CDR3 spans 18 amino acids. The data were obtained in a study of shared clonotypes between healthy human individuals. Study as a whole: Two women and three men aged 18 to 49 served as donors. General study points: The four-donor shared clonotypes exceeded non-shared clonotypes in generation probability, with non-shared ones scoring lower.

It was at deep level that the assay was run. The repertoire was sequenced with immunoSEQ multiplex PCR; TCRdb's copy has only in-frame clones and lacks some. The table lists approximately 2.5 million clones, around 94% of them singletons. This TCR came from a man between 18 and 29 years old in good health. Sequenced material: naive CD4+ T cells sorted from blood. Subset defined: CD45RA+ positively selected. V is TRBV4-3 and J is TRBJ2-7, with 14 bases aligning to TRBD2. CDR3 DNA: TGCGCCAGCAGCCAAGATCATGGGACTAGCGGGAGATCCTACGAGCAGTACTTC. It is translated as CASSQDHGTSGRSYEQYF.